These 11 T cell receptor beta chains were all obtained from the same sample, sequenced in a study of blood T cell repertoires in COVID-19. Sequencing used immunoSEQ multiplex PCR; TCRdb keeps in-frame clones, though not all of them. The data contain 270,000 or so clones, around 88% of them seen just once; the ten biggest clones take up more than 1%. Material for sequencing was PBMCs or T cells enriched from blood (not recorded which). The receptors come from a woman in her forties with acute COVID-19.

The rearrangement uses TRBV4-1 and TRBJ2-1, with D possibly being TRBD2 (6 bases). The CDR3 contains 16 residues. The germline V gene encodes CDR1 MGHRA and CDR2 YSYEKL. V dropped 1 base and J dropped 0 bases, with 10 bases sitting between them. The CDR3, as DNA: TGCGCCAGCAGCCAAGTCGCCGGGAGCTCCTACAATGAGCAGTTCTTC. It is translated as CASSQVAGSSYNEQFF.

The table lists this clone with a count of one. CDR3 sequence (DNA): TGTGCCAGCAGGGCTCCAGGGACAGGGGCTGGGCAGTACTTC. Its protein product is CASRAPGTGAGQYF. The V call is TRBV6-5, the J call TRBJ2-7, with TRBD1 identical over 10 bases. CDR3 length: 14 residues. J lost 9 bases, V lost 6 bases, and 11 bases had no gene match. Germline CDR1 MNHEY, CDR2 SVGAGI.

The chain couples TRBV9 to TRBJ1-1, with 8 bases identical to TRBD1. CDR1 is SGDLS and CDR2 is YYNGEE in the germline V gene. The junction had 13 bases not matched to a gene; V was cut back by 4 bases and J by 5 bases. This CDR3 region has 16 residues. CDR3 in DNA: TGTGCCAGCAGCCAACAAGCAGGGGGCGTGGGTACTGAAGCTTTCTTT. Its protein is CASSQQAGGVGTEAFF.

This clone is a singleton in its sample. J is TRBJ1-3 and V is TRBV24-1; D gene ambiguous. The ends were cut back, 4 bases at V and 8 bases at J, with 14 bases in the middle. The V gene's germline CDR1 is KGHDR and CDR2 SFDVKD. The length of the CDR3 is 14 residues. CDR3 residues: CATSETGRGDTIYF. The CDR3, as DNA: TGTGCCACCAGTGAGACGGGGAGAGGAGACACCATATATTTT.

The chain recombines TRBV5-4 with TRBJ2-1, with a weak D call TRBD1 (5 bases). V lost 0 bases and J lost 3, with 13 bases in between. CDR1 is SGHNT, CDR2 YYREEE, per germline (reference sequence). This CDR3 has 16 amino acids. The CDR3 spells CASSLGGDSDYNEQFF. CDR3 DNA: TGTGCCAGCAGCTTGGGGGGCGACTCTGACTACAATGAGCAGTTCTTC.

The genes are TRBV5-1 and TRBJ2-1; 14 nucleotides match TRBD2. The J segment lost 9 bases and the V segment lost 6 bases, leaving 5 bases of the junction unmatched. The length of the CDR3 is 14 residues. The germline gives CDR1 SGHRS, CDR2 YFSETQ. The CDR3 DNA sequence: TGCGCCAGCACCGGGACTAGCGGGAGTAGTGAGCAGTTCTTC. It encodes CASTGTSGSSEQFF.

This rearrangement joins TRBV28 to TRBJ2-7; no clear D. The ends were cut back, 5 bases at V and 0 bases at J, with 8 bases in the middle. Germline lookup yields CDR1 MDHEN and CDR2 SYDVKM. There are 13 residues in the CDR3. CDR3 nucleotide sequence: TGTGCCAGCAGTCGGTTGAGCTCCTACGAGCAGTACTTC. Its protein is CASSRLSSYEQYF.

The chain is built from TRBV18 and TRBJ2-1; D is perhaps TRBD1 (6 bases). The V and J ends lost 8 bases and 6 bases respectively, with 17 bases between them. Per germline, CDR1 KGHSH and CDR2 LQKENI. The CDR3 is made up of 14 amino acids. The CDR3 nucleotides are TGTGCCAGCGCAGCAGGGGTCTACTTCAATGAGCAGTTCTTC. This gives the protein CASAAGVYFNEQFF.

This chain uses TRBV7-9 with TRBJ1-5; D gene uncertain. The CDR3 runs to 17 residues. CDR1 is SEHNR and CDR2 is FQNEAQ in the germline V gene (reference sequence). V gave up 0 bases and J gave up 6 bases, with 18 bases separating them. The CDR3 spells CASSLAGGAQGSQPQHF. DNA of the CDR3: TGTGCCAGCAGCTTAGCCGGAGGCGCCCAAGGGAGTCAGCCCCAGCATTTT. Combining the CDR3 with reference TRBV7-9 and TRBJ1-5 gives the whole variable domain DTGVSQNPRHKITKRGQNVTFRCDPISEHNRLYWYRQTLGQGPEFLTYFQNEAQLEKSRLLSDRFSAERPKGSFSTLEIQRTEQGDSAMYLCASSLAGGAQGSQPQHFGDGTRLSIL.

The V call is TRBV28, the J call TRBJ1-6; possibly TRBD1 for D (5 bases). The CDR3 runs 15 residues. Germline V lookup: CDR1 MDHEN, CDR2 SYDVKM. V was pared by 6 bases and J by 0 bases, with 9 bases between. CDR3 residues: CASRTGGSYNSPLHF. In DNA, the CDR3 is TGTGCCAGCAGAACGGGGGGCTCCTATAATTCACCCCTCCACTTT.

The chain employs TRBV12-5 and TRBJ2-1; the match to TRBD1 covers 7 bases. The CDR3 covers 19 residues. Germline V gene sequence: CDR1 LGHNT, CDR2 FRNRAP. V was clipped by 4 bases and J by 7 bases; unmatched bases: 22. In nucleotides, the CDR3 is TGTGCTAGTGGTTCCTCCTGGGACACAGGGGCAATACTCAAAAATGAGCAGTTCTTC. The encoded protein is CASGSSWDTGAILKNEQFF. Filled out from reference TRBV12-5 and TRBJ2-1, the complete variable domain reads DARVTQTPRHKVTEMGQEVTMRCQPILGHNTVFWYRQTMMQGLELLAYFRNRAPLDDSGMPKDRFSAEMPDATLATLKIQPSEPRDSAVYFCASGSSWDTGAILKNEQFFGPGTRLTVL.